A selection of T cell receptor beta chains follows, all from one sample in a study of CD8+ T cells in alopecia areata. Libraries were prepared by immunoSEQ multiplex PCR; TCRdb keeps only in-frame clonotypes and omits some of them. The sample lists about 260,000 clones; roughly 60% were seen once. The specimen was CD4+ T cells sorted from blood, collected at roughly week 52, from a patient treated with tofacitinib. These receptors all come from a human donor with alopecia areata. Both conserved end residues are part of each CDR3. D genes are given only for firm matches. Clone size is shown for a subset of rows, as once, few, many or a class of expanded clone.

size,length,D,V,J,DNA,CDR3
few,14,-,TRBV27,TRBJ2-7,TGTGCCAGCAGTTTATTGTACGGTTTGTACGAGCAGTACTTC,CASSLLYGLYEQYF
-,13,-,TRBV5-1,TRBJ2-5,TGCGCCAGCAGCTTTTTCTCCAGGGAGACCCAGTACTTC,CASSFFSRETQYF
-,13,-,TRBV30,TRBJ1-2,TGTGCCTGGAGTGTCACAGGAGATTATGGCTACACCTTC,CAWSVTGDYGYTF
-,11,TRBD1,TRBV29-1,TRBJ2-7,TGCAGCGTTGCGACAGGGTACGAGCAGTACTTC,CSVATGYEQYF
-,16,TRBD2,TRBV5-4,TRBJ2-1,TGTGCCAGCAGCTTGGCCGGGGGGGCCTCCTACAATGAGCAGTTCTTC,CASSLAGGASYNEQFF
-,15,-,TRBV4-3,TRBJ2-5,TGCGCCAGCAGCGTTAGCTTGGCTAGCCAAGAGACCCAGTACTTC,CASSVSLASQETQYF
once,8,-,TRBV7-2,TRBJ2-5,TGTGCCAGCAGCTTACTGTACTTC,CASSLLYF
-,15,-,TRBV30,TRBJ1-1,TGTGCCTGGAGTTTTCCTGGCCATGTGAACACTGAAGCTTTCTTT,CAWSFPGHVNTEAFF
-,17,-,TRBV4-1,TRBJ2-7,TGCGCCAGCAGCCAAACATACACAGGGTCGAAGAAGGACGAGCAGTACTTC,CASSQTYTGSKKDEQYF
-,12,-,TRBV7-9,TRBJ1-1,TGTGCCAGCAGCTTAACTCGGGAAGGGGCTTTCTTT,CASSLTREGAFF
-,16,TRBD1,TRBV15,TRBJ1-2,TGTGCCACCAGCTTGCCGGGACAGGGGGCGGCCTATGGCTACACCTTC,CATSLPGQGAAYGYTF
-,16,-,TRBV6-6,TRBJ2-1,TGTGCCAGCAGTTTGGGCCAGGGCCGTTCCTACAATGAGCAGTTCTTC,CASSLGQGRSYNEQFF
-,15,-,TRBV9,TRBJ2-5,TGTGCCAGCAGCGCAGCGCAGGGGCTAAAAGAGACCCAGTACTTC,CASSAAQGLKETQYF
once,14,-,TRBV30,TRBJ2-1,TGTGCCTGGAGTGTATCGCTAGGACGGGATGAGCAGTTCTTC,CAWSVSLGRDEQFF
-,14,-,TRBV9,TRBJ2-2,TGTGCCAGCAGCGTCCAACAGGGAACCGGGGAGCTGTTTTTT,CASSVQQGTGELFF
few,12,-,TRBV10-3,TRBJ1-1,TGTGCCATCAGTGAGGATGGAACTGAAGCTTTCTTT,CAISEDGTEAFF
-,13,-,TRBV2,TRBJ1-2,TGTGCCAGCAGTGAACGGCAGAACTATGGCTACACCTTC,CASSERQNYGYTF
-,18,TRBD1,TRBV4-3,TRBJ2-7,TGCGCCAGCAGCCAAAACCACCAGGGACAGGGGTTCCCCTACGAGCAGTACTTC,CASSQNHQGQGFPYEQYF
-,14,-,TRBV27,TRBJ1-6,TGTGCCAGCAGCCCGAGCAACTTCAATTCACCCCTCCACTTT,CASSPSNFNSPLHF
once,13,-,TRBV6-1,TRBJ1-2,TGTGCCAGCAGTCTAGGACGAAACTATGGCTACACCTTC,CASSLGRNYGYTF
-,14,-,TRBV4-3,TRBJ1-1,TGCGCCAGCAGCCCCGGGACGTTGAACACTGAAGCTTTCTTT,CASSPGTLNTEAFF
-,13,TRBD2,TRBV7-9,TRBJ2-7,TGTGCCAGCAGCTTACTAGCGGGGTACGAGCAGTACTTC,CASSLLAGYEQYF
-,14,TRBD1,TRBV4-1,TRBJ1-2,TGCGCCAGCAGCCGCTTACAGGGGACCTATGGCTACACCTTC,CASSRLQGTYGYTF
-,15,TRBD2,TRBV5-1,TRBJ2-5,TGCGCCAGCAGCCCCGTATTGGGGGGGCAAGAGACCCAGTACTTC,CASSPVLGGQETQYF
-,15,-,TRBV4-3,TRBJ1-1,TGCGCCAGCAGCCAAGAGGAGGGATTGAACACTGAAGCTTTCTTT,CASSQEEGLNTEAFF
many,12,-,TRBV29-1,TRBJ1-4,TGCAGCGGGGCCTCGACTAATGAAAAACTGTTTTTT,CSGASTNEKLFF
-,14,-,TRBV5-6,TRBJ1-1,TGTGCCAGCAGCTGGGGACGGCTCAACACTGAAGCTTTCTTT,CASSWGRLNTEAFF
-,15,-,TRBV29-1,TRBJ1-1,TGCAGCGTTGAGATAATTAGGATTGTGAACACTGAAGCTTTCTTT,CSVEIIRIVNTEAFF
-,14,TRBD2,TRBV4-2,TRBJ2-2,TGTGCCAGCAGCCCCCCTAGCGGCACCGGGGAGCTGTTTTTT,CASSPPSGTGELFF
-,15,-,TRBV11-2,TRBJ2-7,TGTGCCAGCAGCGTATCCGGGAACCAACTTTACGAGCAGTACTTC,CASSVSGNQLYEQYF
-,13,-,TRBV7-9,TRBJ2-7,TGTGCCAGCAGCCTGGCGTCCCCGTACGGGCAGTACTTC,CASSLASPYGQYF
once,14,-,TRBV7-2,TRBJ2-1,TGTGCCAGCAGCTTAAGAAGGGGAAACAATGAGCAGTTCTTC,CASSLRRGNNEQFF
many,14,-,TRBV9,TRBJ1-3,TGTGCCAGCCCGGGGGGAGGCTCTGGAAACACCATATATTTT,CASPGGGSGNTIYF
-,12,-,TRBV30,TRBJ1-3,TGTGCCTGCCCCATTCCTGGAAACACCATATATTTT,CACPIPGNTIYF
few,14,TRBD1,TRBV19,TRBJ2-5,TGTGCCAGTGAAGACAGGGGGCGCGGGGAGACCCAGTACTTC,CASEDRGRGETQYF
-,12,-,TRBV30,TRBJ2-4,TGTGCCTGGAGTGTACGGGGAAACATTCAGTACTTC,CAWSVRGNIQYF
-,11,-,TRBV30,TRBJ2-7,TGTGCCTGGAGCACGCTAGCGACGCAGTACTTC,CAWSTLATQYF
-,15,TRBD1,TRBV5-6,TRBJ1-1,TGTGCCAGCAGCTCGCCGGGACAGGGGGACACTGAAGCTTTCTTT,CASSSPGQGDTEAFF
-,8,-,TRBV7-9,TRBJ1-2,TGTGCCAGCAGCGATGAAGACTTC,CASSDEDF
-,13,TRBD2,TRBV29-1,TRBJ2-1,TGCAGCTCCAAAGCGGGGGGGACAAATGAGCAGTTCTTC,CSSKAGGTNEQFF
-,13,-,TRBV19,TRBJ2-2,TGTGCCAGTATCCAGTCCGGGACCGGGGAGCTGTTTTTT,CASIQSGTGELFF
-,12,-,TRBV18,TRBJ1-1,TGTGCCAGCTCAACAGGGAAGTCGGAAGCTTTCTTT,CASSTGKSEAFF
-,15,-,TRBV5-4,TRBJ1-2,TGTGCCAGCAGCATCGACTCCCCGCGGGACTATGGCTACACCTTC,CASSIDSPRDYGYTF
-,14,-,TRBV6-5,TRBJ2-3,TGTGCCAGCAGCCGGGTGGGATCCACAGATACGCAGTATTTT,CASSRVGSTDTQYF
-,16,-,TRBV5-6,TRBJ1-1,TGTGCCAGCAGCTTGGCCGGGCAGGGGTTTGACACTGAAGCTTTCTTT,CASSLAGQGFDTEAFF
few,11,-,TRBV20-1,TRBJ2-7,TGCAGTGCCACGAGGGACGACGAGCAGTACTTC,CSATRDDEQYF
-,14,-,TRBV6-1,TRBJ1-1,TGTGCCAGCAGTGATCGGGGTGGGCAGACTGAAGCTTTCTTT,CASSDRGGQTEAFF
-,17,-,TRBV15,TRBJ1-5,TGTGCCACCAGCAGAGCTCTAGTAGACGGGCACAATCAGCCCCAGCATTTT,CATSRALVDGHNQPQHF
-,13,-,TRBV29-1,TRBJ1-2,TGCAGCGTTGAAGAGAGTAGGGGCTCTGGCTACACCTTC,CSVEESRGSGYTF
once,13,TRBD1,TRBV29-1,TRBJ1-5,TGCAGCGTTGCGACAGGGGTAAATCAGCCCCAGCATTTT,CSVATGVNQPQHF
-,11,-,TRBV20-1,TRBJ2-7,TGCAGTGCCCCGAGAGGGGGACGAGGGTACTTC,CSAPRGGRGYF
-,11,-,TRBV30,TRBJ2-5,TGTGCCTGGAGCGATAGGGAGACCCAGTACTTC,CAWSDRETQYF
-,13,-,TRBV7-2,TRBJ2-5,TGTGCCAGCAGCTTCATAGGGTTAGAGACCCAGTACTTC,CASSFIGLETQYF
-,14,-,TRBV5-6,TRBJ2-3,TGTGCCAGCAGCTTCTGGACAGGCACAGATACGCAGTATTTT,CASSFWTGTDTQYF
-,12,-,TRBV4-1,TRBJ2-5,TGCGCCAGCAGCCAAGTCGGTGTGGTCCAGTACTTC,CASSQVGVVQYF
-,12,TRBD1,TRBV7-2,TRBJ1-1,TGTGCCAGCAGCTTTCGACAGGGCGAAGCTTTCTTT,CASSFRQGEAFF
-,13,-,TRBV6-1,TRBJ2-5,TGTGCCAGCAGTGAAGGGGTGAGGGGGACCCAGTACTTC,CASSEGVRGTQYF
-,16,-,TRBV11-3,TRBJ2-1,TGTGCCAGCAGCCCGATTGTGGCCAGTGGACGTCGTGAGCAGTTCTTC,CASSPIVASGRREQFF
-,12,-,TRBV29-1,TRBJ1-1,TGCAGCGTTGAAGGGGGGGTATCTGAAGCTTTCTTT,CSVEGGVSEAFF
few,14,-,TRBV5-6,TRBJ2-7,TGTGCCAGCAGCTTGGCGTGGGGGGGCGACGAGCAGTACTTC,CASSLAWGGDEQYF